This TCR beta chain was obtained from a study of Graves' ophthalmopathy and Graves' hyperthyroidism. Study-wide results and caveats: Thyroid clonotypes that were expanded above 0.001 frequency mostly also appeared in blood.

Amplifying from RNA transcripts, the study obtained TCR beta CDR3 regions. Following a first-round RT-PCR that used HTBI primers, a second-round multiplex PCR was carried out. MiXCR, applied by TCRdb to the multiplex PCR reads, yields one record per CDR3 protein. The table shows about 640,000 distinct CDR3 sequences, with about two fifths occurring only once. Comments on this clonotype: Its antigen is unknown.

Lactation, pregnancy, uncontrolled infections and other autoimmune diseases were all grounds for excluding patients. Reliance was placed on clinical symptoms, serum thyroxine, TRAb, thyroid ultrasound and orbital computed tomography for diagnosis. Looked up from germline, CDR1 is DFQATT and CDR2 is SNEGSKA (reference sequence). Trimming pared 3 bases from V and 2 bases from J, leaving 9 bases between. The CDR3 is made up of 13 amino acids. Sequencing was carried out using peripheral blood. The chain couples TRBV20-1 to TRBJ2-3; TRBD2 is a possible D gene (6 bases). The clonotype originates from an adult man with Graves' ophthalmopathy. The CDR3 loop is CSASGGSTDTQYF. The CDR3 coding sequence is TGCAGTGCTAGTGGGGGGTCCACAGATACGCAGTATTTT.